This TCR beta chain was recovered during a study of blood T cell repertoires in COVID-19. This table comes from immunoSEQ multiplex PCR, and its TCRdb copy is limited to in-frame clones, with some not included. The data show around 140,000 clones, 75% to 80% seen once. V shed 5 bases and J 7 bases; nucleotides not matched to a gene: 7. The germline CDR1 and CDR2 sequences are SGHTA and FQGNSA. This CDR3 comprises 16 residues. Sequenced: peripheral blood. This clonotype was obtained from a woman aged 45-65 years with active or convalescent COVID-19. V usage is TRBV7-2 and J usage is TRBJ1-6; 11 nucleotides agree with TRBD1. The CDR3 bases are TGTGCCAGCAGCATCCGGGACAGGGGGTTCAATTCACCCCTCCACTTT. It translates to CASSIRDRGFNSPLHF.